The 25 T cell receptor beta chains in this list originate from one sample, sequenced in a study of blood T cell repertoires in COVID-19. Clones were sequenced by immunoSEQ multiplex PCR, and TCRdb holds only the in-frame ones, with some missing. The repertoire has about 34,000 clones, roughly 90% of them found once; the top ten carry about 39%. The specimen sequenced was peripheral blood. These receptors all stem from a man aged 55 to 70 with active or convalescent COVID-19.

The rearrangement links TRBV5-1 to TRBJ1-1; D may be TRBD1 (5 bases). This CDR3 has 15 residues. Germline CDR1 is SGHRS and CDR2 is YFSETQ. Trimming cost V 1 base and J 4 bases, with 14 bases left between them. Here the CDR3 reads CASSLLETESTEAFF. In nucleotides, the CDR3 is TGCGCCAGCAGCTTGTTGGAGACAGAATCCACTGAAGCTTTCTTT.

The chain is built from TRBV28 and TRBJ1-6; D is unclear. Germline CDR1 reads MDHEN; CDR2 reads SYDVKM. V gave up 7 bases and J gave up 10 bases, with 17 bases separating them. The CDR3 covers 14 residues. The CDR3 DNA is TGTGCCAGCATGGCGCGACAAACTCGCTCACCCCTCCACTTT. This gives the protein CASMARQTRSPLHF.

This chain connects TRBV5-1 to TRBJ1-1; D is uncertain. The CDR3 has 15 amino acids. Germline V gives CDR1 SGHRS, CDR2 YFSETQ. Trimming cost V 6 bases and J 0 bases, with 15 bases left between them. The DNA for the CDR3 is TGCGCCAGCACCCGAGGGAACGGGGTGAACACTGAAGCTTTCTTT. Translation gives CASTRGNGVNTEAFF.

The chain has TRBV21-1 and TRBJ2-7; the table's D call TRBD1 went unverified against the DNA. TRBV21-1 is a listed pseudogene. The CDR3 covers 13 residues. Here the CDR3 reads CASSAQKPYEQYF. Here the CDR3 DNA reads TGTGCCAGCAGCGCACAGAAACCCTACGAGCAGTACTTC.

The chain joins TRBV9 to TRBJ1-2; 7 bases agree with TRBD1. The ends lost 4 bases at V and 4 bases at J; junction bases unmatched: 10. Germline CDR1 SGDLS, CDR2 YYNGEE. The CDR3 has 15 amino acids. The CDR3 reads CASSPNTQGTYGYTF. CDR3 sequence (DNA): TGTGCCAGCAGCCCAAATACACAGGGGACCTATGGCTACACCTTC.

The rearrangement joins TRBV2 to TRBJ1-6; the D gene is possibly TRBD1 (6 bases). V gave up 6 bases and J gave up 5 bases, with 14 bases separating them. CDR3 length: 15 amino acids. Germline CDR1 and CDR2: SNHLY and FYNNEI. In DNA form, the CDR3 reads TGTGCCAGCAGCGTTCAGGGGCGAGATAATTCACCCCTCCACTTT. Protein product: CASSVQGRDNSPLHF.

This CDR3 is CATSRDPGKEYEQYF. CDR3 DNA sequence: TGTGCCACCAGCAGAGATCCGGGAAAAGAGTACGAGCAGTACTTC. The rearrangement joins TRBV15 to TRBJ2-7; possibly TRBD2 for D (5 bases). The germline V gene encodes CDR1 LNHNV and CDR2 YYDKDF (reference sequence). V was trimmed by 0 bases and J by 4 bases, leaving 13 bases between them. CDR3 length equals 15 residues.

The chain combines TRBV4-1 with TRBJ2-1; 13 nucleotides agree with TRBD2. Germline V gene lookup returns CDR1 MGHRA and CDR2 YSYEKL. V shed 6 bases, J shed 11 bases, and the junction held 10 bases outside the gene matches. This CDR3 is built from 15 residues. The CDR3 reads CASSPSGLAGVKQFF. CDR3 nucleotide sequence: TGCGCCAGCAGTCCGAGCGGACTAGCGGGGGTCAAGCAGTTCTTC.

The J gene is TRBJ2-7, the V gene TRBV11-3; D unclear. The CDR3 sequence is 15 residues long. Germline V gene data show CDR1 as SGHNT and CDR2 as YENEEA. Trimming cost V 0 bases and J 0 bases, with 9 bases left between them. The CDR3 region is CASSLDGSNSYEQYF. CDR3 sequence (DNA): TGTGCCAGCAGCTTAGATGGCTCCAACTCCTACGAGCAGTACTTC.

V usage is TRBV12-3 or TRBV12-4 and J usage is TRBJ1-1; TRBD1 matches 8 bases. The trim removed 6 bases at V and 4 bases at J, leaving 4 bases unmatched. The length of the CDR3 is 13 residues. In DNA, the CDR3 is TGTGCCAGCAGGACTCAGGGGGCCACTGAAGCTTTCTTT. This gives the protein CASRTQGATEAFF.

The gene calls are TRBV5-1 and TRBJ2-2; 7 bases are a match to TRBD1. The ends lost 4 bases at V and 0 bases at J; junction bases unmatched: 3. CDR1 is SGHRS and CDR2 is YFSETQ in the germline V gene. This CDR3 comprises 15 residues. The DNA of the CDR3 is TGCGCCAGCAGCGCAGGGACAGCGAACACCGGGGAGCTGTTTTTT. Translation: CASSAGTANTGELFF.

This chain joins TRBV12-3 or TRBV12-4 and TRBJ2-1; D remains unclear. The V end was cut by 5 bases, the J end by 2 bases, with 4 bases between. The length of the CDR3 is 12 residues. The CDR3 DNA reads TGTGCCAGCAGTCTTGCCTACAATGAGCAGTTCTTC. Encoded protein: CASSLAYNEQFF.

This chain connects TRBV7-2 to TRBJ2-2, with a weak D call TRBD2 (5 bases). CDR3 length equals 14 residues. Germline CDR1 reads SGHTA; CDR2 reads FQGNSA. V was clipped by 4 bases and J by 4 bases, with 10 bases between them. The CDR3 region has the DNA TGTGCCAGCAGCTGGGGAGCGGTCACCGGGGAGCTGTTTTTT. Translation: CASSWGAVTGELFF.

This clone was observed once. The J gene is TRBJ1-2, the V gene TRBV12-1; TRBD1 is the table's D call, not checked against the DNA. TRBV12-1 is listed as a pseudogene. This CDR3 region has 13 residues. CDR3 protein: CASSVRDRDGYTF. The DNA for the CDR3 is TGTGCCAGCAGCGTCCGGGACAGGGATGGCTACACCTTC.

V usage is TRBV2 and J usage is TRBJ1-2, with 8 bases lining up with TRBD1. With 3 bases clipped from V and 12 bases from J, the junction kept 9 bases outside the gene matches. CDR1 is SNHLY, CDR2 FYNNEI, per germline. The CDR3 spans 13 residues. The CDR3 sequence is CASSEGRDRMNTF. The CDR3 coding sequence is TGTGCCAGCAGTGAGGGCCGGGACAGGATGAACACCTTC.

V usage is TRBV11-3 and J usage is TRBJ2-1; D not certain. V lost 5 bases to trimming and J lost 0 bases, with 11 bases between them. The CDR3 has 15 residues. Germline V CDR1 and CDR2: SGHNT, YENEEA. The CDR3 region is CASSPVSSSYNEQFF. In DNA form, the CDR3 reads TGTGCCAGCAGCCCCGTATCGAGCTCCTACAATGAGCAGTTCTTC.

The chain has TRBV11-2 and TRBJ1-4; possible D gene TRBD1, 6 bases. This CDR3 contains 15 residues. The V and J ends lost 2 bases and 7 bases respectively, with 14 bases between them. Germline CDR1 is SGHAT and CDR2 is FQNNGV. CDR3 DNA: TGTGCCAGCAGCTTAAGGACCCCCAGGGGTGAAAAACTGTTTTTT. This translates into CASSLRTPRGEKLFF.

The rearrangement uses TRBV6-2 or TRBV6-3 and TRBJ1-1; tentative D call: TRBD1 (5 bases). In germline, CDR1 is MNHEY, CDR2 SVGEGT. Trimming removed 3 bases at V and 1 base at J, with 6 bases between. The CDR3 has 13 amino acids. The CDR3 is CASSYRGNTEAFF. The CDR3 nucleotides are TGTGCCAGCAGTTATAGGGGGAACACTGAAGCTTTCTTT.

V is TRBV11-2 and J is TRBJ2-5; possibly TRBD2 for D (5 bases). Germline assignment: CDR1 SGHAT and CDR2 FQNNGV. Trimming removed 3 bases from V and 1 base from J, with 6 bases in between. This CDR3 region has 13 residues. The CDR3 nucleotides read TGTGCCAGCAGCTTTGGGAGCCAAGAGACCCAGTACTTC. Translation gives CASSFGSQETQYF.

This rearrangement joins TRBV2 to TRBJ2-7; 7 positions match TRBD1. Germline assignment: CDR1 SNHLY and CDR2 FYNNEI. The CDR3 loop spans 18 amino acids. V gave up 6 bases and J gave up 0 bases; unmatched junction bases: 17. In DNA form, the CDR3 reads TGTGCCAGCAGAGCCTCAACACCACAGGGGTCCATCTCCTACGAGCAGTACTTC. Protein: CASRASTPQGSISYEQYF.

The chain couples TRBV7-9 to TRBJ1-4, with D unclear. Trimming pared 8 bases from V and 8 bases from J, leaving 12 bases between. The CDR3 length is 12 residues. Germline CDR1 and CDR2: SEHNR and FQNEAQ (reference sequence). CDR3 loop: CASELGGEKLFF. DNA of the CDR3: TGTGCCAGCGAGCTTGGAGGCGAAAAACTGTTTTTT.

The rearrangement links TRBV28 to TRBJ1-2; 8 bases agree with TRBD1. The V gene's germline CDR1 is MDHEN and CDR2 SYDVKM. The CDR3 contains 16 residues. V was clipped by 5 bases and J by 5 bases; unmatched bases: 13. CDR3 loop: CASSAKLWTGRYGYTF. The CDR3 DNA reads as TGTGCCAGCAGTGCCAAACTTTGGACAGGGAGGTATGGCTACACCTTC.

For the CDR3, the DNA is TGCGCCAGCAGCGGAGGGCATGGCAGCCACGAGCAGTACTTC. It specifies CASSGGHGSHEQYF. This sequence joins TRBV5-1 and TRBJ2-7; D is possibly TRBD2 (6 bases). Germline V gives CDR1 SGHRS, CDR2 YFSETQ. The CDR3 is 14 residues long. V was trimmed by 4 bases and J by 5 bases, leaving 16 bases between them.

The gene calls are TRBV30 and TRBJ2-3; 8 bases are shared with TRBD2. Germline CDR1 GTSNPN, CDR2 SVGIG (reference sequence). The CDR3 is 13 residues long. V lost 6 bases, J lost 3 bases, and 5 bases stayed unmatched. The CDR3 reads CACSGGNTDTQYF. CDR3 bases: TGTGCCTGCTCGGGAGGGAATACAGATACGCAGTATTTT.

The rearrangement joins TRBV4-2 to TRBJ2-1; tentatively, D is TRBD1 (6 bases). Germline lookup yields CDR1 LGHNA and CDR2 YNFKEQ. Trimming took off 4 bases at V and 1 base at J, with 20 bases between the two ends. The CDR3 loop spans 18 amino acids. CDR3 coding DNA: TGTGCCAGCAGCCCCCCTTATACCACAGGGAAGTCCTACAATGAGCAGTTCTTC. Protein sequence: CASSPPYTTGKSYNEQFF.